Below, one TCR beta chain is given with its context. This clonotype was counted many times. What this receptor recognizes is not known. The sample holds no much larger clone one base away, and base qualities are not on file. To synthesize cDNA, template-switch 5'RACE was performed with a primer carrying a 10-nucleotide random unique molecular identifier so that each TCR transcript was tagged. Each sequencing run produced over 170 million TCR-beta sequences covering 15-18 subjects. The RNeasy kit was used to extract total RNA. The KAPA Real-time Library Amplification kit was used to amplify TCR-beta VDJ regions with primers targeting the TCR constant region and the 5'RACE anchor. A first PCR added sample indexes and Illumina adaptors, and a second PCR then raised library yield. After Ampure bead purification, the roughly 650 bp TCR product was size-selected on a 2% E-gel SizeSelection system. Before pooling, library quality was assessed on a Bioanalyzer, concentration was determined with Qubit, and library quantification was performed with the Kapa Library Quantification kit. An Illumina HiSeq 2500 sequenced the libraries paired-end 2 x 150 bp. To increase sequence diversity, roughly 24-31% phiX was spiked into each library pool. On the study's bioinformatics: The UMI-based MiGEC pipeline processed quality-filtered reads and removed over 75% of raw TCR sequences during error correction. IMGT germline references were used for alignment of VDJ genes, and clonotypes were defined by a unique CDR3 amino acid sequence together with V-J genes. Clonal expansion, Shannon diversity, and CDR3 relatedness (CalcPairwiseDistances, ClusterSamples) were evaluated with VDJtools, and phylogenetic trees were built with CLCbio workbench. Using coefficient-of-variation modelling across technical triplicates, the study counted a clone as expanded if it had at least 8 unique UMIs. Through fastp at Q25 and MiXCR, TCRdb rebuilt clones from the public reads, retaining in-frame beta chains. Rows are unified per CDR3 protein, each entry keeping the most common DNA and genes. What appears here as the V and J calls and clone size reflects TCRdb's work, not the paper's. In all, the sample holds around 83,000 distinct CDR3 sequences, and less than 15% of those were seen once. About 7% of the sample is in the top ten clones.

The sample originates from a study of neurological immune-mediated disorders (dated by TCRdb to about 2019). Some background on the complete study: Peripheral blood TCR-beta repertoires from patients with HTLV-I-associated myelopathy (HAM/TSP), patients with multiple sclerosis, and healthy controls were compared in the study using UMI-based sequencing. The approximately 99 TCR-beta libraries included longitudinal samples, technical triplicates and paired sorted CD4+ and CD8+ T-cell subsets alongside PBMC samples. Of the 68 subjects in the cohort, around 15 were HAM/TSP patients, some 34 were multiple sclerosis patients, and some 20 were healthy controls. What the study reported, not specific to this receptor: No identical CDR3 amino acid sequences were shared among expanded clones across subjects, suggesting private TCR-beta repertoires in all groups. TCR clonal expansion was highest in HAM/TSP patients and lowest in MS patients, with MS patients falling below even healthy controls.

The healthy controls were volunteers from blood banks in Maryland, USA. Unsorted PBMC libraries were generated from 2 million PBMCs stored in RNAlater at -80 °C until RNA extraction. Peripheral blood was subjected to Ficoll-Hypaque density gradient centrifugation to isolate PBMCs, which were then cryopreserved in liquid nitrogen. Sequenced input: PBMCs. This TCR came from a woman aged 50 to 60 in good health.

The CDR3 region has the sequence CASNTGQSPSPLHF. The bases are TGCGCCAGTAATACCGGACAGTCGCCCTCACCCCTCCACTTT. Rearrangement joined TRBV5-1 to TRBJ1-6, with a tentative D gene TRBD1 over 6 matching bases. Cut back by 8 bases and 10 bases, the V and J ends lie 19 bases apart. The CDR1 and CDR2 encoded by the germline V gene are SGHRS and YFSETQ. The CDR3 numbers 14 residues from cysteine through phenylalanine. Kept here is only the CDR3 DNA, which spans 42 bases and is read in frame from base 1.